What follows is one T cell receptor beta chain and its context. The antigen remains undetermined. These data originate in a study of graft-versus-host responses after intestinal transplantation. Findings and limits, study-wide: Allografts of one patient group, those with graft-donor T cell macrochimerism, had high graft-versus-host to host-versus-graft clonal ratios.

Clones were sequenced by immunoSEQ multiplex PCR, and TCRdb holds only the in-frame ones, with some missing. The table has tens of thousands of clones, 89% seen once. The source material was unstimulated CD8+ T cells sorted from spleen or lymph node cells, sampled before intestinal transplant. This clonotype was sampled from a human donor who received an intestinal transplant.

CDR3: CAWSHRTTEAFF. The CDR3, as DNA: TGTGCCTGGAGTCACAGGACCACTGAAGCTTTCTTT. The chain carries TRBV30 and TRBJ1-1, with TRBD1 as a possible D gene (5 bases). The V and J ends lost 2 bases and 4 bases respectively, with 8 bases between them. CDR1 and CDR2 from the germline V gene are GTSNPN and SVGIG (reference sequence). The CDR3 has 12 amino acids.